This note documents a single T cell receptor beta chain sequence. Its antigen remains unknown. The data belong to a study of Ad26.COV2.S vaccination and SARS-CoV-2 variants. The CDR3 loop spans 14 amino acids. Trimming took off 0 bases at V and 7 bases at J, with 8 bases between the two ends. In germline, CDR1 is SGHRS, CDR2 YFSETQ. Notes on the study in general: While placebo recipients had lower spike-specific TCR breadth, vaccine recipients had more. TCR breadth and depth estimates may have understated total T cell responses. A substantial breadth of spike-specific CD8+ and CD4+ T cell responses after vaccination has been reported. Breadth measured for non-spike TCRs was similar across vaccine and placebo recipients.

TCRdb's table, derived via immunoSEQ multiplex PCR, lists solely in-frame clones and lacks some. Here the sample spans approximately 340,000 clones, around 92% being singletons. This receptor was obtained from a human donor who had recovered from COVID-19. Here the sequenced sample was peripheral blood, taken after recovery from COVID-19. V and J are TRBV5-1 and TRBJ1-6; TRBD1 might be the D (5 bases). The CDR3 loop is CASSLGGENSPLHF. CDR3 nucleotide sequence: TGCGCCAGCAGCTTGGGAGGGGAAAATTCACCCCTCCACTTT.